The 28 T cell receptor beta chains listed next were all sequenced from one sample in a study of blood T cell repertoires in COVID-19. Data came from immunoSEQ multiplex PCR; TCRdb stores just in-frame clones and leaves some out. This repertoire shows over 100,000 clones, 80% to 90% found once; its top ten account for approximately 7.9%. Sequencing used peripheral blood. The receptors derive from an elderly woman with active or convalescent COVID-19.

The sample holds a few counts of this clone. The chain links TRBV18 to TRBJ2-3, with 10 bases lining up with TRBD1. Germline trimming cut 4 bases from V and 1 base from J; bases unmatched to any gene: 5. The CDR3 extends over 16 amino acids. Per the germline V gene, CDR1 is KGHSH and CDR2 is LQKENI. The CDR3, as DNA: TGTGCCAGCTCACTGTTTGGGACAGGGGGCACAGATACGCAGTATTTT. Translation gives CASSLFGTGGTDTQYF.

V gene TRBV7-2 combines with J gene TRBJ2-5; 7 positions agree with TRBD2. CDR3 size: 14 residues. CDR1 and CDR2 (germline): SGHTA, FQGNSA. With V trimmed by 0 bases and J by 7 bases, 5 bases remained unmatched. The CDR3, as DNA: TGTGCCAGCAGCTTAGCCCGGGGGGAAGGGACCCAGTACTTC. Translation: CASSLARGEGTQYF.

The chain links TRBV5-1 to TRBJ1-1, with no clear D. V was pared by 0 bases and J by 2 bases, with 11 bases between. The CDR3 is 15 residues long. The germline gives CDR1 SGHRS, CDR2 YFSETQ. The CDR3 here is CASSLGQMVNTEAFF. CDR3 DNA: TGCGCCAGCAGCTTGGGGCAAATGGTAAACACTGAAGCTTTCTTT. The whole variable domain, filled in from reference TRBV5-1 and TRBJ1-1, reads KAGVTQTPRYLIKTRGQQVTLSCSPISGHRSVSWYQQTPGQGLQFLFEYFSETQRNKGNFPGRFSGRQFSNSRSEMNVSTLELGDSALYLCASSLGQMVNTEAFFGQGTRLTVV.

The chain links TRBV19 to TRBJ1-2, with TRBD1 as a possible D gene (5 bases). The CDR3 extends over 15 amino acids. Germline-derived CDR1 and CDR2 are LNHDA and SQIVND (reference sequence). Between the trimmed V and J ends, which lost 7 bases and 3 bases, there was a span of 18 bases. CDR3 sequence reads: CASTSRTLGDYGYTF. CDR3 nucleotide sequence: TGTGCCAGTACGTCCAGGACGCTAGGGGACTATGGCTACACCTTC.

The chain is built from TRBV3-1 (or the pseudogene TRBV3-2) and TRBJ1-3; D perhaps matches TRBD1 (5 bases). The CDR3 covers 14 residues. Trimming pared 5 bases from V and 4 bases from J, leaving 12 bases between. Germline V gene sequence: CDR1 LGHDT, CDR2 YNNKEL (reference sequence). The CDR3 DNA follows: TGTGCCAGCAGCTCTAGGGGTTCCGGAAACACCATATATTTT. Translating gives CASSSRGSGNTIYF.

The V gene is TRBV14, the J gene TRBJ2-7; perhaps TRBD2 as D (6 bases). Germline V CDR1 and CDR2: SGHDN, FVKESK. Trimming stripped 0 bases from V and 4 bases from J, with 16 bases between. CDR3 length: 16 residues. The CDR3 bases are TGTGCCAGCAGCCAAGATCGGCAGCGGGCCTTTTACGAGCAGTACTTC. It translates to CASSQDRQRAFYEQYF.

J is TRBJ2-3 and V is TRBV9, with D possibly TRBD2 on 6 matching bases. V gave up 2 bases and J gave up 4 bases, with 17 bases separating them. The CDR3 loop spans 16 amino acids. Germline CDR1 reads SGDLS; CDR2 reads YYNGEE. CDR3 in DNA: TGTGCCAGCAGCGTCCGCTTAAACTCGGGGGCAGATACGCAGTATTTT. This encodes CASSVRLNSGADTQYF.

This clone was seen once. V is TRBV15 and J is TRBJ1-2; D is unclear. The CDR3 has 15 amino acids. V shed 1 base and J shed 7 bases, with 16 bases lying between them. From germline, CDR1 is LNHNV and CDR2 YYDKDF (reference sequence). As DNA, the CDR3 is TGTGCCACCAGCAGAGGCAAAGACGGGATCCGTGGCTACACCTTC. Amino acid sequence: CATSRGKDGIRGYTF.

V usage is TRBV7-9 and J usage is TRBJ2-5, with D unclear. The V gene lost 2 bases and the J gene lost 0 bases, with 7 bases spanning the gap. CDR3 size: 14 residues. CDR1 SEHNR and CDR2 FQNEAQ come from the germline V gene (reference sequence). CDR3 protein: CASSLYADQETQYF. The CDR3 DNA follows: TGTGCCAGCAGCTTATACGCAGACCAAGAGACCCAGTACTTC.

The chain couples TRBV5-1 to TRBJ1-4; TRBD1 is a possible D gene (5 bases). This CDR3 has 17 residues. Trimming took off 0 bases at V and 5 bases at J, with 17 bases between the two ends. The germline V gene has CDR1 SGHRS and CDR2 YFSETQ. CDR3 residues: CASSLGAMRGWNEKLFF. As DNA, the CDR3 is TGCGCCAGCAGCTTGGGGGCCATGCGGGGCTGGAATGAAAAACTGTTTTTT.

This clone was found once. J is TRBJ2-1 and V is TRBV7-3, with D perhaps matching TRBD2 (6 bases). This CDR3 contains 15 residues. CDR1 SGHTA and CDR2 FQGTGA come from the germline V gene. The V and J ends lost 5 bases and 4 bases respectively, with 15 bases between them. The CDR3 loop is CASSHPGAEYNEQFF. The CDR3 DNA sequence: TGTGCCAGCAGCCACCCGGGAGCGGAATACAATGAGCAGTTCTTC.

The rearrangement links TRBV28 to TRBJ2-3, with 14 nucleotides matching TRBD2. J was trimmed by 5 bases and V by 4 bases; bases with no gene match: 8. This CDR3 spans 17 amino acids. The germline V gene encodes CDR1 MDHEN and CDR2 SYDVKM. In DNA form, the CDR3 reads TGTGCCAGCAGTTCTGGGACTAGCGGGAGTTATGTAGATACGCAGTATTTT. Amino acids: CASSSGTSGSYVDTQYF.

V gene TRBV9 combines with J gene TRBJ1-4; 10 nucleotides match TRBD1. Per the germline V gene, CDR1 is SGDLS and CDR2 is YYNGEE. The CDR3 covers 18 residues. J gave up 7 bases and V 4 bases, and 16 bases lay outside the gene matches. The CDR3 sequence: CASSSQRGQGLGGEKLFF. The CDR3, as DNA: TGTGCCAGCAGCTCTCAAAGGGGACAGGGGTTAGGAGGTGAAAAACTGTTTTTT. Looking up the rest from reference TRBV9 and TRBJ1-4 gives the full variable domain: DSGVTQTPKHLITATGQRVTLRCSPRSGDLSVYWYQQSLDQGLQFLIQYYNGEERAKGNILERFSAQQFPDLHSELNLSSLELGDSALYFCASSSQRGQGLGGEKLFFGSGTQLSVL.

V usage is TRBV19 and J usage is TRBJ2-1; TRBD1 matches at 7 bases. The CDR3 is made up of 14 amino acids. From germline, CDR1 is LNHDA and CDR2 SQIVND (reference sequence). The V gene end was trimmed by 6 bases and the J gene end by 9 bases; junction bases not matched to a gene: 11. The CDR3 spells CASSSGQTWGEQFF. CDR3 in DNA: TGTGCCAGTAGCTCGGGACAGACTTGGGGTGAGCAGTTCTTC.

The genes are TRBV10-1 and TRBJ2-2, with 10 bases lining up with TRBD2. The V gene end was trimmed by 2 bases and the J gene end by 6 bases; junction bases not matched to a gene: 0. CDR3 length equals 14 residues. The V gene's germline CDR1 is WNHNN and CDR2 SYGVQD (reference sequence). This chain's CDR3 is CASSELAGAGELFF. Here the CDR3 DNA reads TGCGCCAGCAGTGAGCTAGCGGGAGCCGGGGAGCTGTTTTTT.

V gene TRBV9 combines with J gene TRBJ1-3; the match to TRBD1 covers 8 bases. V lost 4 bases to trimming and J lost 7 bases; unmatched junction nucleotides: 7. The germline gives CDR1 SGDLS, CDR2 YYNGEE. There are 14 residues in the CDR3. Here the CDR3 reads CASSPRQGRNTIYF. CDR3 DNA: TGTGCCAGCAGCCCCAGACAGGGGCGGAACACCATATATTTT.

The J gene is TRBJ2-7, the V gene TRBV4-2, with D possibly being TRBD2 (6 bases). Looked up from germline, CDR1 is LGHNA and CDR2 is YNFKEQ. CDR3 length: 17 amino acids. The germline V and J ends were trimmed by 0 bases and 2 bases, with 17 bases remaining between them. The CDR3 DNA is TGTGCCAGCAGCCAAGATCTAGTGGGGGGACCGGCCTACGAGCAGTACTTC. This codes for CASSQDLVGGPAYEQYF.

The gene calls are TRBV11-3 and TRBJ2-1; 8 nucleotides line up with TRBD2. There are 14 residues in the CDR3. J lost 7 bases, V lost 1 base, and 3 bases had no gene match. Germline CDR1 reads SGHNT; CDR2 reads YENEEA. CDR3 loop: CASSLGGRYNEQFF. The CDR3 region has the DNA TGTGCCAGCAGCTTAGGCGGGAGGTATAATGAGCAGTTCTTC.

This clone showed up just a few times. The rearrangement links TRBV7-2 to TRBJ2-7, with unresolved D. Trimming stripped 5 bases from V and 1 base from J, with 18 bases between. This CDR3 is built from 16 residues. CDR1 is SGHTA, CDR2 FQGNSA, per germline. The CDR3 coding sequence is TGTGCCAGCAGCGCCAACCCCCCCGGGTCTTCCTACGAGCAGTACTTC. Residues: CASSANPPGSSYEQYF.

The chain uses TRBV2 and TRBJ2-3; 11 positions match TRBD2. This CDR3 is 16 amino acids long. Germline V gene data show CDR1 as SNHLY and CDR2 as FYNNEI. V shed 2 bases, J shed 0 bases, and the junction held 1 base outside the gene matches. The CDR3 nucleotides are TGTGCCAGCAGTGAAAGGACTAGCGGGAGCACAGATACGCAGTATTTT. Amino acids: CASSERTSGSTDTQYF.

The CDR3 spells CASSVRLAGDEQYF. The DNA for the CDR3 is TGTGCCAGTAGTGTTCGACTAGCGGGGGACGAGCAGTACTTC. The gene calls are TRBV19 and TRBJ2-7; the match to TRBD2 covers 12 bases. J was trimmed by 5 bases and V by 5 bases; bases with no gene match: 4. Germline CDR1 and CDR2: LNHDA and SQIVND (reference sequence). The CDR3 is 14 residues long.

This chain links TRBV11-2 with TRBJ2-7; D is undetermined. The CDR3 runs to 15 residues. Germline lookup yields CDR1 SGHAT and CDR2 FQNNGV. V shed 0 bases and J shed 3 bases, with 12 bases lying between them. Written as DNA, the CDR3 is TGTGCCAGCAGCTTAGATCTTGTCAGGTTCTACGAGCAGTACTTC. This gives the protein CASSLDLVRFYEQYF.

The V gene is TRBV2, the J gene TRBJ2-2; 7 nucleotides match TRBD2. This CDR3 spans 15 amino acids. V gave up 7 bases and J gave up 1 base; unmatched junction bases: 6. The germline CDR1 and CDR2 sequences are SNHLY and FYNNEI. The CDR3 DNA sequence: TGTGCCAGCAATGAGGGAGGGTTGAACACCGGGGAGCTGTTTTTT. It specifies CASNEGGLNTGELFF. The full variable domain, its missing parts supplied by reference TRBV2 and TRBJ2-2, is EPEVTQTPSHQVTQMGQEVILRCVPISNHLYFYWYRQILGQKVEFLVSFYNNEISEKSEIFDDQFSVERPDGSNFTLKIRSTKLEDSAMYFCASNEGGLNTGELFFGEGSRLTVL.

Remarks on this clone: A far larger clone is off by one base, so a read error is likely. The V and J genes are TRBV25-1 and TRBJ2-1, with TRBD2 as a possible D gene (6 bases). The V end was cut by 6 bases, the J end by 3 bases, with 9 bases between. Germline V gene lookup returns CDR1 MGHDK and CDR2 SYGVNS. The CDR3 runs 13 residues. CDR3 amino acids: CASSQTSYNEQFF. The CDR3 DNA reads TGTGCCAGCAGCCAGACTAGCTACAATGAGCAGTTCTTC.

J is TRBJ2-3 and V is TRBV7-9, with a weak D call TRBD2 (6 bases). This CDR3 is built from 13 residues. V was clipped by 5 bases and J by 9 bases, with 15 bases between them. The germline CDR1 and CDR2 sequences are SEHNR and FQNEAQ (reference sequence). Here the CDR3 reads CASSGQPGDTQYF. DNA of the CDR3: TGTGCCAGCAGCGGCCAACCGGGAGACACGCAGTATTTT.

The rearrangement joins TRBV11-2 to TRBJ2-7; 9 bases map to TRBD1. The germline CDR1 and CDR2 sequences are SGHAT and FQNNGV. The CDR3 covers 16 residues. Losses at the gene ends were 5 bases for V and 1 base for J; bases not matched to a gene: 9. The DNA of the CDR3 is TGTGCCAGCAGCAAAGGACAGGGGAGACAATCCTACGAGCAGTACTTC. Encoded protein: CASSKGQGRQSYEQYF.

This clone was seen a few times. This chain connects TRBV28 to TRBJ2-7, with a tentative D call TRBD1 (6 bases). The V and J ends lost 8 bases and 0 bases respectively, with 11 bases between them. Germline assignment: CDR1 MDHEN and CDR2 SYDVKM. The CDR3 extends over 13 amino acids. This CDR3 is CASLDRNSYEQYF. As DNA, the CDR3 is TGTGCCAGCTTAGACAGGAACTCCTACGAGCAGTACTTC.

The V and J genes are TRBV7-9 and TRBJ1-6; 7 bases map to TRBD1. Germline CDR1 and CDR2: SEHNR and FQNEAQ (reference sequence). The CDR3 contains 16 residues. V shed 4 bases and J 7 bases; nucleotides not matched to a gene: 10. CDR3 DNA: TGTGCCAGCAGCTCCCTGTTGGGACAGATAAATTCACCCCTCCACTTT. It specifies CASSSLLGQINSPLHF.